The rows below give T cell receptor beta chains drawn from one sample of a study of blood T cells in healthy people across ages. TCRdb re-derived calls from the 5' RACE reads in MiXCR, one entry per CDR3 protein. The top ten clones hold about 12% of a sample with 1 million to 1.2 million distinct CDR3 sequences, 30% to 40% of them seen once. The sequenced material came from blood. The receptors originated from a man aged 18-30 years in good health. Both conserved end residues are part of each CDR3. The order of the fields is J gene, D gene, V gene, clone size, CDR3 protein, CDR3 DNA. The D gene is left open where the match is weak. For some rows the clone size is stated as once, few or many, or as a class when expanded; others skip it.

>TRBJ2-1|NA|TRBV5-6|NA
CASSLSPHSGNEQFF
TGTGCCAGCAGCTTGTCCCCTCATTCGGGGAATGAGCAGTTCTTC
>TRBJ2-7|NA|TRBV4-2|few
CASSQDRQEEQYF
TGTGCCAGCAGCCAAGATCGGCAGGAGGAGCAGTACTTC
>TRBJ2-5|NA|TRBV29-1|few
CSVESGRRVEETQYF
TGCAGCGTTGAATCCGGGCGGAGAGTGGAGGAGACCCAGTACTTC
>TRBJ2-1|TRBD2|TRBV27|many
CASSSGGPYNEQFF
TGTGCCAGCAGTAGCGGGGGGCCTTACAATGAGCAGTTCTTC
>TRBJ2-7|TRBD1|TRBV12-3/TRBV12-4|NA
CASSFGQGKRDEQYF
TGTGCCAGCAGTTTCGGACAGGGCAAGAGGGACGAGCAGTACTTC
>TRBJ2-3|NA|TRBV7-8|once
CASSPGVHTQYF
TGTGCCAGCAGCCCCGGAGTCCATACGCAGTATTTT
>TRBJ2-2|NA|TRBV2|NA
CASSQSTEGPGELFF
TGTGCCAGCAGTCAATCGACAGAGGGCCCCGGGGAGCTGTTTTTT
>TRBJ2-2|TRBD1|TRBV20-1|NA
CSVTRGPGELFF
TGCAGTGTCACTAGGGGGCCCGGGGAGCTGTTTTTT
>TRBJ2-1|NA|TRBV6-2/TRBV6-3|NA
CASSPGSLLYSSYNEQFF
TGTGCCAGCAGTCCCGGGTCTCTCCTTTACAGCTCCTACAATGAGCAGTTCTTC
>TRBJ1-6|NA|TRBV6-5|NA
CASSYLKGPPDSPLHF
TGTGCCAGCAGTTATTTAAAAGGACCGCCGGATTCACCCCTCCACTTT
>TRBJ2-1|NA|TRBV6-1|NA
CASIGQSSYNEQFF
TGTGCCAGCATCGGACAGAGCTCCTACAATGAGCAGTTCTTC
>TRBJ1-1|TRBD1|TRBV19|NA
CASRTDQGATTEAFF
TGTGCCAGTCGAACAGACCAGGGGGCGACCACTGAAGCTTTCTTT
>TRBJ2-3|NA|TRBV10-3|few
CAISGTSISTDTQYF
TGTGCCATCAGTGGGACATCAATTAGCACAGATACGCAGTATTTT
>TRBJ2-1|NA|TRBV7-2|NA
CASSLGALSYNEQFF
TGTGCCAGCAGCTTAGGGGCTTTGTCCTACAATGAGCAGTTCTTC
>TRBJ2-7|NA|TRBV20-1|NA
CSARGHGGSSYEQYF
TGCAGTGCTAGAGGGCACGGAGGGAGCTCCTACGAGCAGTACTTC
>TRBJ1-2|NA|TRBV7-9|few
CASSATTRGYGYTF
TGTGCCAGCAGCGCTACGACTCGCGGCTATGGCTACACCTTC
>TRBJ1-2|TRBD1|TRBV28|few
CASLPPGTVNYGYTF
TGTGCCAGCCTCCCCCCCGGGACAGTAAACTATGGCTACACCTTC
>TRBJ2-7|TRBD1|TRBV6-1|NA
CASGTGGSYEQYF
TGTGCCAGCGGGACAGGGGGCTCCTACGAGCAGTACTTC
>TRBJ2-2|TRBD2|TRBV2|NA
CASSEGGLAGGWTGELFF
TGTGCCAGCAGTGAAGGTGGACTAGCGGGGGGCTGGACCGGGGAGCTGTTTTTT
>TRBJ1-5|TRBD1|TRBV28|few
CASRQPPDRDNSNQPQHF
TGTGCCAGCAGGCAGCCCCCCGACAGGGATAATAGCAATCAGCCCCAGCATTTT
>TRBJ2-3|TRBD2|TRBV24-1|few
CATSDVPGLAGYTQYF
TGTGCCACCAGTGATGTTCCGGGACTAGCGGGTTATACGCAGTATTTT
>TRBJ2-1|NA|TRBV15|few
CATSRDRIGAEEQFF
TGTGCCACCAGCAGAGATAGAATTGGAGCGGAGGAGCAGTTCTTC
>TRBJ2-7|NA|TRBV20-1|NA
CSARDPGVPYEQYF
TGCAGTGCTAGAGATCCAGGTGTTCCCTACGAGCAGTACTTC
>TRBJ2-1|NA|TRBV6-5|few
CASSYPGDGVQEQFF
TGTGCCAGCAGTTACCCCGGGGACGGCGTACAAGAGCAGTTCTTC
>TRBJ2-1|TRBD2|TRBV6-2/TRBV6-3|few
CASSYSISGGYNEQFF
TGTGCCAGCAGTTACTCGATTAGCGGGGGCTACAATGAGCAGTTCTTC
>TRBJ2-2|NA|TRBV9|few
CASSAYRTDGELFF
TGTGCCAGCAGCGCCTATCGGACCGATGGGGAGCTGTTTTTT
>TRBJ1-4|NA|TRBV6-6|NA
CASSPPSGVWSEKLFF
TGTGCCAGCAGTCCCCCTAGTGGGGTCTGGAGTGAAAAACTGTTTTTT
>TRBJ1-6|NA|TRBV2|NA
CASGAISSYNSPLHF
TGTGCCAGCGGGGCAATCAGCTCCTATAATTCACCCCTCCACTTT
>TRBJ1-6|NA|TRBV12-5|few
CASGLTLTLLGSYNSPPHF
TGTGCTAGTGGTTTGACATTAACACTCTTAGGGTCCTATAATTCACCCCCCCACTTT
>TRBJ2-3|TRBD2|TRBV10-3|NA
CAIRAVAGGSSGTQYF
TGTGCCATCAGAGCTGTAGCGGGGGGGTCTTCAGGTACGCAGTATTTT
>TRBJ2-7|TRBD2|TRBV6-2/TRBV6-3|NA
CATFSRDYQKNEQYF
TGTGCCACTTTCTCCCGGGACTACCAAAAGAACGAGCAGTACTTC
>TRBJ2-5|NA|TRBV27|few
CASRPNGEWETQYF
TGTGCCAGCAGGCCGAACGGGGAATGGGAGACCCAGTACTTC
>TRBJ2-3|TRBD2|TRBV6-2/TRBV6-3|few
CASSWGLAGADTQYF
TGTGCCAGCAGTTGGGGACTAGCGGGAGCAGATACGCAGTATTTT
>TRBJ2-3|NA|TRBV3-1|NA
CASSQDSSGVDTQYF
TGTGCCAGCAGCCAAGATTCCTCGGGGGTGGATACGCAGTATTTT
>TRBJ1-4|NA|TRBV20-1|NA
CSATPDGSTNEKLFF
TGCAGTGCTACTCCGGACGGCTCAACTAATGAAAAACTGTTTTTT
>TRBJ1-2|TRBD1|TRBV25-1|many
CASSEWTGSTYGYTF
TGTGCCAGCAGTGAATGGACAGGGTCGACCTATGGCTACACCTTC
>TRBJ1-1|NA|TRBV12-3/TRBV12-4|NA
CASSLEAGPPAFF
TGTGCCAGCAGTTTAGAAGCAGGCCCCCCAGCTTTCTTT
>TRBJ1-1|TRBD1|TRBV9|NA
CASSVGTDGTEAFF
TGTGCCAGCAGCGTTGGGACAGACGGCACTGAAGCTTTCTTT
>TRBJ1-2|NA|TRBV5-1|few
CASSEEGHLYGYTF
TGCGCCAGCAGCGAGGAGGGGCATCTCTATGGCTACACCTTC
>TRBJ2-1|NA|TRBV6-5|NA
CASSYPRANEQFF
TGTGCCAGCAGTTACCCCAGGGCCAATGAGCAGTTCTTC
>TRBJ1-1|NA|TRBV7-9|few
CASSLASPNTEAFF
TGTGCCAGCAGCTTAGCCAGTCCGAACACTGAAGCTTTCTTT
>TRBJ1-5|TRBD1|TRBV7-2|few
CASSLRRGRIQPQHF
TGTGCCAGCAGCTTACGAAGGGGGCGGATTCAGCCCCAGCATTTT
>TRBJ1-1|NA|TRBV7-2|NA
CASSLSRDLSPAQAFF
TGTGCCAGCAGCTTATCCCGCGATCTCTCTCCCGCCCAAGCTTTCTTT
>TRBJ1-2|NA|TRBV5-1|NA
CASRLLPAGDYGYTF
TGCGCCAGCCGATTACTTCCGGCCGGGGACTATGGCTACACCTTC
>TRBJ1-4|NA|TRBV10-3|NA
CAISELGDGDEKLFF
TGTGCCATCAGTGAGTTGGGAGATGGGGATGAAAAACTGTTTTTT
>TRBJ2-5|NA|TRBV4-3|few
CASSQVTEETQYF
TGCGCCAGCAGCCAAGTTACTGAAGAGACCCAGTACTTC
>TRBJ2-3|NA|TRBV14|NA
CASSQLGISSTDTQYF
TGTGCCAGCAGCCAACTGGGGATAAGTAGCACAGATACGCAGTATTTT
>TRBJ1-1|NA|TRBV24-1|few
CATKGIDDTEAFF
TGTGCCACCAAGGGCATCGACGACACTGAAGCTTTCTTT
>TRBJ2-2|NA|TRBV6-1|many
CASSRDPLTGELFF
TGTGCCAGCAGCCGGGACCCCCTCACCGGGGAGCTGTTTTTT
>TRBJ1-4|NA|TRBV7-2|many
CASSLDGFGEKLFF
TGTGCCAGCAGCTTAGATGGATTTGGTGAAAAACTGTTTTTT
>TRBJ1-1|NA|TRBV7-9|NA
CAGENGFEAFF
TGTGCCGGAGAGAATGGGTTTGAAGCTTTCTTT
>TRBJ2-5|NA|TRBV24-1|few
CATSLAPQETQYF
TGTGCCACCAGTCTAGCGCCCCAAGAGACCCAGTACTTC
>TRBJ1-2|NA|TRBV6-5|NA
CASSYSWGSFGGYTF
TGTGCCAGCAGTTACTCCTGGGGCAGTTTTGGTGGCTACACCTTC
>TRBJ2-1|NA|TRBV20-1|few
CSASTNEQFF
TGCAGTGCTAGTACGAATGAGCAGTTCTTC
>TRBJ1-2|NA|TRBV7-2|NA
CASSLNHPGVQYGYTF
TGTGCCAGCAGCTTAAATCATCCCGGGGTACAGTATGGCTACACCTTC
>TRBJ2-1|TRBD2|TRBV9|few
CASSGGAGNNEQFF
TGTGCCAGCTCCGGGGGAGCGGGGAACAATGAGCAGTTCTTC
>TRBJ2-7|NA|TRBV5-1|once
CASSPRSREDEQYF
TGCGCCAGCAGCCCCCGCAGCAGGGAGGATGAGCAGTACTTC